This T cell receptor (beta chain) emerged from a study of blood T cell repertoires in COVID-19. The germline V gene encodes CDR1 SGHVS and CDR2 FQNEAQ. The CDR3 runs 15 residues. V lost 5 bases to trimming and J lost 4 bases; unmatched junction nucleotides: 7. Original data processing: For nucleated cells, counts were estimated from reference gene primer amplification. Sequencing was performed with immunoSEQ multiplex PCR; in TCRdb, only in-frame clones are kept and a portion is missing. Clone size and V and J calls were adopted from that table, with D and trimming inferred from the DNA. This table holds approximately 110,000 clones, 85% found once. The Seattle patients, enrolled during active infection, were followed longitudinally.

The specimen was peripheral blood. The chain couples TRBV7-8 to TRBJ1-2; TRBD1 matches 10 bases. The receptor's source is a woman in her sixties with COVID-19, enrolled during active disease. Written as DNA, the CDR3 is TGTGCCAGCAGCCTCCAAAGGACAGGGGGCTATGGCTACACCTTC. It translates to CASSLQRTGGYGYTF.